This TCR beta chain was captured by sequencing in a study of identical twins. Healthy Caucasians provided all donations. This CDR3 spans 14 amino acids. Germline CDR1 SGDLS, CDR2 YYNGEE. The V and J ends lost 0 bases and 2 bases respectively, with 7 bases between them. For this clonotype: Antigen: not known.

A universal primer site was created by template switching, with the cDNA bearing unique molecular identifiers. TCRdb analysed the 5' RACE reads with MiXCR anew, one entry per CDR3 protein. The table lists more than 1.5 million distinct CDR3 sequences, about 32% of them singletons, with about 0.3% in the top ten. Points from the study as a whole: Models underpredicted monozygotic twin sharing of out-of-frame TCR alpha. The conclusions drew on cross-sectional statistical analysis instead of tracking the same donors.

The receptor was isolated from a newborn girl in good health. Input material: cord blood. This chain connects TRBV9 to TRBJ2-3; D remains unclear. CDR3 DNA sequence: TGTGCCAGCAGCGTAGAAGCGCTCACAGATACGCAGTATTTT. Translation: CASSVEALTDTQYF. The whole variable domain, filled in from reference TRBV9 and TRBJ2-3, reads DSGVTQTPKHLITATGQRVTLRCSPRSGDLSVYWYQQSLDQGLQFLIQYYNGEERAKGNILERFSAQQFPDLHSELNLSSLELGDSALYFCASSVEALTDTQYFGPGTRLTVL.